This T cell receptor (beta chain) was retrieved from a study of control samples from healthy donors and cancer patients. Germline CDR1 MGHRA, CDR2 YSYEKL. This CDR3 is built from 14 residues. Trimming cost V 4 bases and J 15 bases, with 22 bases left between them. Measured with immunoSEQ multiplex PCR; TCRdb has only the in-frame clones, and not every one. The sample shows roughly 130,000 clones, more than 90% of them seen only once. The specimen was blood. The chain couples TRBV4-1 to TRBJ2-1; D might be TRBD1 (6 bases). The receptor was isolated from a man aged 25 to 45 in good health. The DNA of the CDR3 is TGCGCCAGCAGCCTACGATGGGGGCTGGGGTACTTGTTCTTC. Its protein is CASSLRWGLGYLFF.